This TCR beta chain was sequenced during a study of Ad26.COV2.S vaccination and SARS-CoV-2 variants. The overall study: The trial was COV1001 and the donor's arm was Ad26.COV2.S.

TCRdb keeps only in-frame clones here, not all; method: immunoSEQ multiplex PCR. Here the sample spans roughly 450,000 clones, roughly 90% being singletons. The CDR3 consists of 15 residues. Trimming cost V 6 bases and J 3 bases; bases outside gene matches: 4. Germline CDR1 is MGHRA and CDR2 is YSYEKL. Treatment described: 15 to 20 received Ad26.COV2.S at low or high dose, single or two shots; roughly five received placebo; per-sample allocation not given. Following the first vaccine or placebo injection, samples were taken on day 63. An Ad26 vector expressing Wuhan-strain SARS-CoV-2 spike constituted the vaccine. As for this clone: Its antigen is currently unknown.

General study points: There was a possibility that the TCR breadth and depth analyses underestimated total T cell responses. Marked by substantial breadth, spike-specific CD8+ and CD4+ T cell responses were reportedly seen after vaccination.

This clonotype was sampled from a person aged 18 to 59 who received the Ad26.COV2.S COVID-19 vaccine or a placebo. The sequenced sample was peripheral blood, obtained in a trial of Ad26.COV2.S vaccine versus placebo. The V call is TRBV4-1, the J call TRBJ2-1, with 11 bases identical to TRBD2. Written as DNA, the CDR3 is TGCGCCAGCAGGCCGCTAGCGGGAGGCTACAATGAGCAGTTCTTC. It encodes CASRPLAGGYNEQFF.